This record concerns one T cell receptor beta chain sequence. Its matching antigen is unknown. There are 13 residues in the CDR3. V gave up 5 bases and J gave up 6 bases; unmatched junction bases: 3. The germline gives CDR1 SGHVS, CDR2 FQNEAQ. This specimen belongs to a study of response to subunit inactivated influenza vaccine. Whole-study results and caveats: Seasonal influenza vaccination, on each occasion, was suggested by the authors to recruit few new T cells.

One entry per CDR3 protein results from TCRdb running MiXCR on the RT-PCR reads. Of a few hundred thousand distinct CDR3 sequences listed, approximately 15% are singletons. This chain joins TRBV7-8 and TRBJ2-2, with TRBD1 matching 7 bases. The TCR sequence derives from a man over 45 who received an inactivated influenza vaccine. The sample consisted of PBMCs from blood, taken approximately 13 days after vaccination. Here the CDR3 reads CASSHRGAGELFF. The CDR3 DNA sequence: TGTGCCAGCAGCCACAGGGGAGCCGGGGAGCTGTTTTTT. The variable domain in full, with the rest retrieved from reference TRBV7-8 and TRBJ2-2, is GAGVSQSPRYKVAKRGQDVALRCDPISGHVSLFWYQQALGQGPEFLTYFQNEAQLDKSGLPSDRFFAERPEGSVSTLKIQRTQQEDSAVYLCASSHRGAGELFFGEGSRLTVL.